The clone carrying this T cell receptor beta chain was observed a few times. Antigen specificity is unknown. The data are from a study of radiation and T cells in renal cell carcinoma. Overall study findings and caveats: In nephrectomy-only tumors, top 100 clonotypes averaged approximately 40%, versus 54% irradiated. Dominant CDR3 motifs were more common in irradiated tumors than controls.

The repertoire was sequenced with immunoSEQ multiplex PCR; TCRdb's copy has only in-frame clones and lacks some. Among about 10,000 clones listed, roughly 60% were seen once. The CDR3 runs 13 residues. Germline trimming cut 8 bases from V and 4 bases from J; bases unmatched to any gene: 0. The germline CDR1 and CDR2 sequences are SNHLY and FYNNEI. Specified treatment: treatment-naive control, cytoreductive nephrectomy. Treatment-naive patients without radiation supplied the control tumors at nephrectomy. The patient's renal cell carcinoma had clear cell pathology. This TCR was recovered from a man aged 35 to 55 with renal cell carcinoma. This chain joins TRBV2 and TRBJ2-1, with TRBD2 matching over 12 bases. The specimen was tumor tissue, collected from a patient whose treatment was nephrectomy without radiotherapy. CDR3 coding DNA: TGTGCCAGCGGGACTAGCGGGTACAATGAGCAGTTCTTC. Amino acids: CASGTSGYNEQFF.